This TCR beta chain derives from a study of blood T cell repertoires in COVID-19. Study at large: In each case, the material was cDNA or gDNA derived from T cells, B-cell-depleted T cells, or PBMCs.

The CDR3 is 15 amino acids. Germline values: CDR1 SGHTA, CDR2 FQGTGA. V was clipped by 5 bases and J by 5 bases; unmatched bases: 6. This table comes from immunoSEQ multiplex PCR, and its TCRdb copy is limited to in-frame clones, with some not included. The data hold 100,000 to 150,000 clones, with more than 70% observed a single time. What was sequenced was peripheral blood. The chain links TRBV7-3 to TRBJ2-1; TRBD2 agrees at 10 bases. This clonotype was sampled from a woman older than 75 with COVID-19, enrolled during active disease. The chain's CDR3 is CASSPSGTSDNEQFF. CDR3 sequence (DNA): TGTGCCAGCAGCCCCTCCGGGACTAGCGACAATGAGCAGTTCTTC.